This is a list of T cell receptor beta chains from one sample in a study of blood T cell repertoires in COVID-19. Here immunoSEQ multiplex PCR was the method, and the copy in TCRdb shows in-frame clones only, minus some. The table lists under 300,000 clones, roughly 84% of them singletons, with roughly 3.2% in the top ten. Sequenced input: PBMCs or T cells enriched from blood (not recorded which). These receptors were collected from a man aged 45-65 years who had recovered from COVID-19. Each CDR3 is given with its conserved first and last residue. The order of the fields is clone size, D gene, V gene, J gene, CDR3 DNA, CDR3 protein. A D gene is named only where the DNA matches it firmly. Clone size is not always given. Where it is, it says once, few, many or a class for expanded clones.

clone_size: once
d_call: TRBD2
v_call: TRBV5-1
j_call: TRBJ2-3
cdr3_nt: TGCGCCAGCAGCTCTCTAGCGGGAGGAATCACAGATACGCAGTATTTT
cdr3_aa: CASSSLAGGITDTQYF

clone_size: .
d_call: TRBD1
v_call: TRBV5-4
j_call: TRBJ2-1
cdr3_nt: TGTGCCAGCAGCTTGGCCCGGGACAGGGGGAGTAGGAGTGAGCAGTTCTTC
cdr3_aa: CASSLARDRGSRSEQFF

clone_size: .
d_call: TRBD2
v_call: TRBV6-4
j_call: TRBJ2-3
cdr3_nt: TGTGCCAGCAGCCGAGCGGGAGGGCCCGGAGATACGCAGTATTTT
cdr3_aa: CASSRAGGPGDTQYF

clone_size: .
d_call: .
v_call: TRBV9
j_call: TRBJ2-3
cdr3_nt: TGTGCCAGCAGCGTAGTCGGGGTCGCGAGCACAGATACGCAGTATTTT
cdr3_aa: CASSVVGVASTDTQYF

clone_size: .
d_call: .
v_call: TRBV11-1
j_call: TRBJ1-4
cdr3_nt: TGTGCCAGCAGCAACAGATTGGACAGTGCGCAAGAAAAACTGTTTTTT
cdr3_aa: CASSNRLDSAQEKLFF

clone_size: .
d_call: .
v_call: TRBV6-2/TRBV6-3
j_call: TRBJ2-1
cdr3_nt: TGTGCCAGCAGTACCCTTTCGGACTCACCGCCCTACAATGAGCAGTTCTTC
cdr3_aa: CASSTLSDSPPYNEQFF

clone_size: .
d_call: TRBD1
v_call: TRBV7-8
j_call: TRBJ2-5
cdr3_nt: TGTGCCAGCAGCACCAGGGGGATGGCTCGGTTGGAGACCCAGTACTTC
cdr3_aa: CASSTRGMARLETQYF

clone_size: .
d_call: .
v_call: TRBV7-7
j_call: TRBJ2-7
cdr3_nt: TGTGCTAGCAGTTGGCGCGGGGATCGCCCCTACGAGCAGTACTTC
cdr3_aa: CASSWRGDRPYEQYF

clone_size: .
d_call: .
v_call: TRBV19
j_call: TRBJ1-6
cdr3_nt: TGTGCCAGTAGTCGAGAAGGGGCCTTACGTTCACCCCTCCACTTT
cdr3_aa: CASSREGALRSPLHF

clone_size: .
d_call: .
v_call: TRBV27
j_call: TRBJ1-6
cdr3_nt: TGTGCCAGCAGTTTTCAGGGTCCCTACTATAATTCACCCCTCCACTTT
cdr3_aa: CASSFQGPYYNSPLHF

clone_size: .
d_call: .
v_call: TRBV4-3
j_call: TRBJ1-1
cdr3_nt: TGCGCCAGCTGTTCGAGCCCGGGGGGGGGAAGCACTGAAGCTTTCTTT
cdr3_aa: CASCSSPGGGSTEAFF

clone_size: .
d_call: TRBD1
v_call: TRBV27
j_call: TRBJ2-7
cdr3_nt: TGTGCCACCTGGGACAGGGGAGTCGAGCAGTACTTC
cdr3_aa: CATWDRGVEQYF

clone_size: .
d_call: TRBD2
v_call: TRBV7-3
j_call: TRBJ2-1
cdr3_nt: TGTGCCAGCAGCTCTCTAGCGGGAGTAGGGAATGAGCAGTTCTTC
cdr3_aa: CASSSLAGVGNEQFF

clone_size: .
d_call: .
v_call: TRBV27
j_call: TRBJ2-1
cdr3_nt: TGTGCCAGCAGTTTATTCATCTACAATGAGCAGTTCTTC
cdr3_aa: CASSLFIYNEQFF

clone_size: few
d_call: .
v_call: TRBV19
j_call: TRBJ1-6
cdr3_nt: TGTGCCAGTAGTACGACGGGGAATTCACCCCTCCACTTT
cdr3_aa: CASSTTGNSPLHF

clone_size: once
d_call: .
v_call: TRBV6-2/TRBV6-3
j_call: TRBJ2-7
cdr3_nt: TGTGCCAGCAGTTTGATCAGGGACGAGCAGTACTTC
cdr3_aa: CASSLIRDEQYF

clone_size: .
d_call: .
v_call: TRBV4-3
j_call: TRBJ1-2
cdr3_nt: TGCGCCAGCAGCCTTTCCGGTCGAGGGGAGGATTGGGGCTACACCTTC
cdr3_aa: CASSLSGRGEDWGYTF

clone_size: .
d_call: TRBD1
v_call: TRBV27
j_call: TRBJ2-7
cdr3_nt: TGTGCCAGCAGCTCACAGGGGGGCTACGAGCAGTACTTC
cdr3_aa: CASSSQGGYEQYF

clone_size: .
d_call: TRBD1
v_call: TRBV10-1
j_call: TRBJ1-4
cdr3_nt: TGCGCCAGCAGTGAGGGGACAGGGGCCGAAAAACTGTTTTTT
cdr3_aa: CASSEGTGAEKLFF

clone_size: .
d_call: .
v_call: TRBV9
j_call: TRBJ2-2
cdr3_nt: TGTGCCAGCACCGGCCACGGCGGGACGAACACCGGGGAGCTGTTTTTT
cdr3_aa: CASTGHGGTNTGELFF

clone_size: .
d_call: .
v_call: TRBV6-5
j_call: TRBJ1-6
cdr3_nt: TGTGCCAGCAGTTTTATGGGCAATTCACCCCTCCACTTT
cdr3_aa: CASSFMGNSPLHF

clone_size: .
d_call: TRBD2
v_call: TRBV5-4
j_call: TRBJ2-7
cdr3_nt: TGTGCCAGCAGCTTGGGCCTAGCGGGCGAGCAGTACTTC
cdr3_aa: CASSLGLAGEQYF

clone_size: .
d_call: .
v_call: TRBV5-6
j_call: TRBJ2-7
cdr3_nt: TGTGCCAGCAGCCCTCGGGACTCCAACTACGAGCAGTACTTC
cdr3_aa: CASSPRDSNYEQYF

clone_size: .
d_call: TRBD1
v_call: TRBV3-1/TRBV3-2
j_call: TRBJ2-5
cdr3_nt: TGTGCCAGCAGCCAACCCTGGACAGGATACTCAGATCAAGAGACCCAGTACTTC
cdr3_aa: CASSQPWTGYSDQETQYF

clone_size: .
d_call: .
v_call: TRBV4-1
j_call: TRBJ2-7
cdr3_nt: TGCGCCAGCAATGCGGCAGCCAGCTCCTACGAGCAGTACTTC
cdr3_aa: CASNAAASSYEQYF

clone_size: .
d_call: .
v_call: TRBV5-1
j_call: TRBJ1-1
cdr3_nt: TGCGCCAGCAGCTTGCGCACAGGGTCTATGAACACTGAAGCTTTCTTT
cdr3_aa: CASSLRTGSMNTEAFF

clone_size: .
d_call: TRBD2
v_call: TRBV7-9
j_call: TRBJ2-7
cdr3_nt: TGTGCCAGCAGCTCATTTAAGGGGACCGGGACTACAATCTACGAGCAGTACTTC
cdr3_aa: CASSSFKGTGTTIYEQYF

clone_size: .
d_call: .
v_call: TRBV6-5
j_call: TRBJ1-3
cdr3_nt: TGTGCCAGCAGCTACTCTGGAAACACCATATATTTT
cdr3_aa: CASSYSGNTIYF

clone_size: .
d_call: .
v_call: TRBV29-1
j_call: TRBJ1-2
cdr3_nt: TGCAGCGTTGATTCCACAGCCTCTTATGGCTACACCTTC
cdr3_aa: CSVDSTASYGYTF

clone_size: .
d_call: .
v_call: TRBV4-3
j_call: TRBJ2-7
cdr3_nt: TGCGCCAGCAGCAGGGGGACCTTAACCTACGAGCAGTACTTC
cdr3_aa: CASSRGTLTYEQYF

clone_size: .
d_call: .
v_call: TRBV20-1
j_call: TRBJ2-1
cdr3_nt: TGCAGTGCTAGAAATTCGGATGAGCAGTTCTTC
cdr3_aa: CSARNSDEQFF

clone_size: .
d_call: TRBD1
v_call: TRBV20-1
j_call: TRBJ1-2
cdr3_nt: TGCAGTGCTAGTGGGGCAGGGGGCAGCCTACTTTATGGCTACACCTTC
cdr3_aa: CSASGAGGSLLYGYTF

clone_size: .
d_call: TRBD2
v_call: TRBV6-2/TRBV6-3
j_call: TRBJ2-7
cdr3_nt: TGTGCCAGCAGTTTAGGGACTAGCAACGAGCAGTACTTC
cdr3_aa: CASSLGTSNEQYF

clone_size: once
d_call: TRBD2
v_call: TRBV28
j_call: TRBJ2-5
cdr3_nt: TGTGCCAGCAGTTTCGTGGGAGGGGTAAAGACCCAGTACTTC
cdr3_aa: CASSFVGGVKTQYF

clone_size: .
d_call: .
v_call: TRBV24-1
j_call: TRBJ2-2
cdr3_nt: TGTGCCACCAGTGCATCAGTCACCGGGGAGCTGTTTTTT
cdr3_aa: CATSASVTGELFF

clone_size: few
d_call: TRBD1
v_call: TRBV19
j_call: TRBJ1-2
cdr3_nt: TGTGCCAGTATAGATCGGACAGGAGGGATGTATGGCTACACCTTC
cdr3_aa: CASIDRTGGMYGYTF

clone_size: .
d_call: .
v_call: TRBV14
j_call: TRBJ2-1
cdr3_nt: TGTGCCAGCAGCCAAGATAGACCCCTTAGACCTGGGGGACAAAGAAATGAGCAGTTCTTC
cdr3_aa: CASSQDRPLRPGGQRNEQFF

clone_size: .
d_call: TRBD2
v_call: TRBV3-1/TRBV3-2
j_call: TRBJ2-3
cdr3_nt: TGTGCCAGCAGCCCTGTCACCCTGACTAGCGGGAGCGGTACAGATACGCAGTATTTT
cdr3_aa: CASSPVTLTSGSGTDTQYF

clone_size: once
d_call: TRBD2
v_call: TRBV6-5
j_call: TRBJ2-1
cdr3_nt: TGTGCCAGCAGGCGGACTAGCGGGGGGACTGAGCAGTTCTTC
cdr3_aa: CASRRTSGGTEQFF

clone_size: .
d_call: .
v_call: TRBV30
j_call: TRBJ2-3
cdr3_nt: TGTGCCTGGAGTGAGGCCAGCCGGGGAGATACGCAGTATTTT
cdr3_aa: CAWSEASRGDTQYF

clone_size: .
d_call: .
v_call: TRBV7-2
j_call: TRBJ1-3
cdr3_nt: TGTGCCAGCGGGGAGGGCGGGAAGTCTGGAAACACCATATATTTT
cdr3_aa: CASGEGGKSGNTIYF

clone_size: .
d_call: .
v_call: TRBV6-2/TRBV6-3
j_call: TRBJ1-5
cdr3_nt: TGTGCCAGCAGTTACTCGATGGCGGGCCCCAGCGGCAATCAGCCCCAGCATTTT
cdr3_aa: CASSYSMAGPSGNQPQHF

clone_size: few
d_call: TRBD1
v_call: TRBV6-2/TRBV6-3
j_call: TRBJ2-7
cdr3_nt: TGTGCCAGCAGTAAAGCCCGGGACAGGGGTTCCTACGAGCAGTACTTC
cdr3_aa: CASSKARDRGSYEQYF

clone_size: .
d_call: TRBD1
v_call: TRBV6-4
j_call: TRBJ1-6
cdr3_nt: TGTGCCAGCAGTGAGCAGGGGGATAATTCACCCCTCCACTTT
cdr3_aa: CASSEQGDNSPLHF

clone_size: .
d_call: .
v_call: TRBV7-8
j_call: TRBJ1-3
cdr3_nt: TGTGCCAGCAGCACGATTCGGCGGGGTCTGAAGAGAATCTCTGGAAACACCATATATTTT
cdr3_aa: CASSTIRRGLKRISGNTIYF

clone_size: once
d_call: TRBD2
v_call: TRBV4-1
j_call: TRBJ2-5
cdr3_nt: TGCGCCAGCAGCCAAACTAGCGGGGGGTCCCAAGAGACCCAGTACTTC
cdr3_aa: CASSQTSGGSQETQYF

clone_size: .
d_call: .
v_call: TRBV5-1
j_call: TRBJ1-1
cdr3_nt: TGCGCCAGCAGCCCTACAGGGATGTCTGAAGCTTTCTTT
cdr3_aa: CASSPTGMSEAFF

clone_size: .
d_call: .
v_call: TRBV10-3
j_call: TRBJ2-2
cdr3_nt: TGTGCCACCTCAGGGGCCCACACCGGGGAGCTGTTTTTT
cdr3_aa: CATSGAHTGELFF

clone_size: .
d_call: TRBD1
v_call: TRBV7-9
j_call: TRBJ2-7
cdr3_nt: TGTGCCAGCAGCTTCGAACAGGGGCCCTACGAGCAGTACTTC
cdr3_aa: CASSFEQGPYEQYF

clone_size: .
d_call: TRBD2
v_call: TRBV3-1/TRBV3-2
j_call: TRBJ2-3
cdr3_nt: TGTGCCAGCAGCCAAGCAACTAGCGACTACACAGATACGCAGTATTTT
cdr3_aa: CASSQATSDYTDTQYF

clone_size: .
d_call: .
v_call: TRBV11-2
j_call: TRBJ1-2
cdr3_nt: TGTGCCAGCAGGGGGAGGGCCTATGGCTACACCTTC
cdr3_aa: CASRGRAYGYTF